The 22 T cell receptor beta chains below come from one sample, sequenced in a study of cytomegalovirus exposure and HLA in healthy donors. PCR used 60 Vbeta primers and 13 Jbeta primers. Generated by immunoSEQ multiplex PCR, the TCRdb table keeps only in-frame clones and is missing some. Here the sample spans about 90,000 clones, 84% being singletons. Sequencing was done on a sample of PBMCs. The origin of the receptors is a young man in good health and CMV-seronegative.

The J gene is TRBJ2-7, the V gene TRBV29-1, with D maybe TRBD1 (6 bases). The CDR3 loop spans 15 amino acids. Germline V gene sequence: CDR1 SQVTM, CDR2 ANQGSEA. Trimming shortened V by 7 bases and J by 1 base, and 20 bases separated the two germline ends. The CDR3 sequence is CSAWGSGHLSYEQYF. For the CDR3, the DNA is TGCAGCGCATGGGGTTCGGGACACCTATCCTACGAGCAGTACTTC.

The chain has TRBV7-2 and TRBJ1-1, with TRBD1 identical over 7 bases. The V gene's germline CDR1 is SGHTA and CDR2 FQGNSA. Losses at the gene ends were 5 bases for V and 6 bases for J; bases not matched to a gene: 9. CDR3 length: 14 residues. CDR3 sequence (DNA): TGTGCCAGCAGCGCAAGACAGGGTTCCGCTGAAGCTTTCTTT. Its translation: CASSARQGSAEAFF.

V usage is TRBV7-6 and J usage is TRBJ1-3; D remains unclear. CDR3 length: 16 amino acids. Germline CDR1 SGHVS, CDR2 FNYEAQ. Trimming removed 0 bases from V and 0 bases from J, with 9 bases in between. This chain's CDR3 is CASSLAGVDSGNTIYF. The CDR3 DNA reads as TGTGCCAGCAGCTTAGCTGGAGTGGACTCTGGAAACACCATATATTTT. Complete variable domain (other parts from reference TRBV7-6 and TRBJ1-3): GAGVSQSPRYKVTKRGQDVALRCDPISGHVSLYWYRQALGQGPEFLTYFNYEAQQDKSGLPNDRFSAERPEGSISTLTIQRTEQRDSAMYRCASSLAGVDSGNTIYFGEGSWLTVV.

Written as DNA, the CDR3 is TGTGCCAGCAGCTTTGTTTCACAGGGGCCCTACGAGCAGTACTTC. It codes for CASSFVSQGPYEQYF. The chain couples TRBV5-6 to TRBJ2-7; 7 nucleotides agree with TRBD1. CDR3 length: 15 residues. V shed 2 bases and J 2 bases; nucleotides not matched to a gene: 7. CDR1 is SGHDT and CDR2 is YYEEEE in the germline V gene.

This clone came up a few times. The chain recombines TRBV4-1 with TRBJ2-1; 8 bases are shared with TRBD2. Unmatched junction bases numbered 9, after V lost 0 bases and J lost 5 bases. The CDR3 is made up of 17 amino acids. From germline, CDR1 is MGHRA and CDR2 YSYEKL. As DNA, the CDR3 is TGCGCCAGCAGCCAAGACTCGGCTAGCGGGTCGGACAATGAGCAGTTCTTC. As protein: CASSQDSASGSDNEQFF.

V and J are TRBV6-6 and TRBJ2-7, with TRBD2 matching over 7 bases. Trimming took 2 bases from V and 0 from J; bases not matched to a gene: 7. This CDR3 is built from 16 residues. The germline gives CDR1 MNHNY, CDR2 SVGAGI (reference sequence). Here the CDR3 DNA reads TGTGCCAGCAGTTACCTGGGGGACTACCCCTCCTACGAGCAGTACTTC. Translated: CASSYLGDYPSYEQYF.

CDR3 DNA: TGTGCCATCAGCGGGGACTCGACAATTGAGCAGTTCTTC. Amino acid sequence: CAISGDSTIEQFF. V usage is TRBV10-3 and J usage is TRBJ2-1, with a possible D match to TRBD2 (6 bases). CDR3 length: 13 amino acids. Per germline, CDR1 ENHRY and CDR2 SYGVKD. With 6 bases removed from V and 9 bases from J, the gap between germline ends came to 15 bases.

This clone has a handful of counts. J is TRBJ1-5 and V is TRBV5-5; 7 positions agree with TRBD1. This CDR3 is 14 amino acids long. J lost 3 bases, V lost 4 bases, and 4 bases had no gene match. Germline CDR1 SGHKS, CDR2 YYEKEE (reference sequence). The CDR3 coding sequence is TGTGCCAGCAGCCCCGACAGGGCCAATCAGCCCCAGCATTTT. It is translated as CASSPDRANQPQHF. The variable domain in full, with the rest retrieved from reference TRBV5-5 and TRBJ1-5, is DAGVTQSPTHLIKTRGQQVTLRCSPISGHKSVSWYQQVLGQGPQFIFQYYEKEERGRGNFPDRFSARQFPNYSSELNVNALLLGDSALYLCASSPDRANQPQHFGDGTRLSIL.

This rearrangement joins TRBV5-1 to TRBJ2-3, with 9 bases matching TRBD1. Germline CDR1 is SGHRS and CDR2 is YFSETQ. The CDR3 is 14 amino acids. After removal of 4 bases from V and 7 bases from J, the junction contained 7 bases not matched to a gene. DNA for the CDR3: TGCGCCAGCAGCCCCGGACAGGGGACGAATACGCAGTATTTT. Translating gives CASSPGQGTNTQYF.

The V and J genes are TRBV20-1 and TRBJ2-5, with TRBD1 identical over 8 bases. This CDR3 comprises 11 residues. Germline V gene sequence: CDR1 DFQATT, CDR2 SNEGSKA (reference sequence). With V trimmed by 5 bases and J by 7 bases, 3 bases remained unmatched. CDR3 nucleotide sequence: TGCAGTGCTGGGACAGGCGGGACCCAGTACTTC. It encodes CSAGTGGTQYF.

This chain uses TRBV6-1 with TRBJ1-4, with a tentative D call TRBD1 (5 bases). The CDR3 is 15 amino acids. V was shortened by 5 bases and J by 7 bases, with 17 bases between the two germline ends. Germline assignment: CDR1 MNHNS and CDR2 SASEGT. CDR3 coding DNA: TGTGCCAGCAGTTGGTCCGGGACTTCGTCTGAAAAACTGTTTTTT. Protein product: CASSWSGTSSEKLFF.

The chain is built from TRBV11-2 and TRBJ2-7, with TRBD1 identical over 9 bases. The germline V gene encodes CDR1 SGHAT and CDR2 FQNNGV. There are 18 residues in the CDR3. J gave up 5 bases and V 1 base, and 15 bases lay outside the gene matches. The CDR3 DNA sequence: TGTGCCAGCAGCTTAGGTCAGGGCTTCCGGGACAGGGACAACGAGCAGTACTTC. Its translation is CASSLGQGFRDRDNEQYF.

CDR3 sequence (DNA): TGCAGCGTACTCAAAACAGGGACTGAAGCTTTCTTT. Translated, it gives CSVLKTGTEAFF. This chain links TRBV29-1 with TRBJ1-1; a possible D gene is TRBD1 (6 bases). The CDR3 has 12 residues. V lost 6 bases and J 5 bases, leaving 13 bases between the germline ends. Per the germline V gene, CDR1 is SQVTM and CDR2 is ANQGSEA.

The CDR3 is CAWSVPYEQYF. CDR3 DNA sequence: TGTGCCTGGAGTGTCCCTTACGAGCAGTACTTC. The chain has TRBV30 and TRBJ2-7; D remains ambiguous. Germline V gives CDR1 GTSNPN, CDR2 SVGIG (reference sequence). V was shortened by 0 bases and J by 4 bases, with 4 bases between the two germline ends. The CDR3 length is 11 residues.

This clone came up once. V and J are TRBV5-1 and TRBJ2-7; 8 bases are shared with TRBD2. The CDR3 loop spans 15 amino acids. V gave up 0 bases and J gave up 5 bases; unmatched junction bases: 7. Looked up from germline, CDR1 is SGHRS and CDR2 is YFSETQ. Here the CDR3 DNA reads TGCGCCAGCAGCTTGGACGGGACTAGGTGGAACGAGCAGTACTTC. Translated: CASSLDGTRWNEQYF.

This rearrangement joins TRBV7-9 to TRBJ2-1; D may be TRBD2 (5 bases). The CDR3 contains 13 residues. Trimming left V 1 base short and J 7 bases short, with 8 bases between. The V gene's germline CDR1 is SEHNR and CDR2 FQNEAQ (reference sequence). The CDR3 nucleotides are TGTGCCAGCAGCTTAGAATCGGGGAATGAGCAGTTCTTC. Its protein is CASSLESGNEQFF.

The CDR3 DNA reads as TGCGCCAGCAACCAGCGTAGCTTGAGTGAGCAGTTCTTC. Amino acid sequence: CASNQRSLSEQFF. The rearrangement links TRBV5-1 to TRBJ2-1; D not resolved. Germline loops: CDR1 SGHRS, CDR2 YFSETQ. V gave up 6 bases and J gave up 9 bases, with 16 bases separating them. The CDR3 contains 13 residues.

The chain carries TRBV29-1 and TRBJ1-1; 9 nucleotides match TRBD1. J was trimmed by 4 bases and V by 6 bases; bases with no gene match: 6. The CDR3 spans 13 residues. In germline, CDR1 is SQVTM, CDR2 ANQGSEA. This CDR3 is CSVDTGGSTEAFF. CDR3 in DNA: TGCAGCGTAGATACAGGGGGCTCCACTGAAGCTTTCTTT.

The V gene is TRBV29-1, the J gene TRBJ2-7; 9 bases map to TRBD1. V gave up 6 bases and J gave up 3 bases; unmatched junction bases: 6. The CDR3 covers 13 residues. CDR1 and CDR2 from the germline V gene are SQVTM and ANQGSEA. The CDR3 region is CSVTGTGNYEQYF. The CDR3 nucleotides are TGCAGCGTAACCGGGACAGGGAACTACGAGCAGTACTTC.

By its share, this clone is medium-sized. This chain links TRBV4-3 with TRBJ1-4, with TRBD1 identical over 9 bases. The germline gives CDR1 LGHNA, CDR2 YSLEER. Unmatched junction bases numbered 7, after V lost 0 bases and J lost 8 bases. CDR3 length: 16 amino acids. Here the CDR3 reads CASSQDTGTGFEKLFF. CDR3 coding DNA: TGCGCCAGCAGCCAAGACACCGGGACAGGGTTCGAAAAACTGTTTTTT.

This chain uses TRBV7-2 with TRBJ2-1, with TRBD2 matching over 8 bases. The CDR3 spans 14 residues. After removal of 1 base from V and 7 bases from J, the junction contained 3 bases not matched to a gene. Germline V gene data show CDR1 as SGHTA and CDR2 as FQGNSA. This CDR3 reads CASSLGGRRNEQFF. DNA for the CDR3: TGTGCCAGCAGCTTAGGCGGGAGGAGGAATGAGCAGTTCTTC. Looking up the rest from reference TRBV7-2 and TRBJ2-1 gives the full variable domain: GAGVSQSPSNKVTEKGKDVELRCDPISGHTALYWYRQSLGQGLEFLIYFQGNSAPDKSGLPSDRFSAERTGGSVSTLTIQRTQQEDSAVYLCASSLGGRRNEQFFGPGTRLTVL.

In this sample, this clone turned up a few times. The J gene is TRBJ1-2, the V gene TRBV6-5; no clear D gene. Germline V lookup: CDR1 MNHEY, CDR2 SVGAGI. CDR3 length: 16 amino acids. V lost 4 bases, J lost 2 bases, and 17 bases lay in between. This CDR3 is CASSSTHGLRNYGYTF. The CDR3 coding sequence is TGTGCCAGCAGTTCCACCCATGGATTGAGGAACTATGGCTACACCTTC.